The T cell receptor beta chain described here comes from a study of regulatory T cells in long-lasting Graves disease. Researchers made TCR beta libraries by using iRepertoire HTBI primers and running Arm-PCR on CDR3 regions. TCRdb independently ran MiXCR on the multiplex PCR reads; one entry per CDR3 protein. This table holds roughly 400,000 distinct CDR3 sequences, less than 25% found once. Documented time point: persistent/refractory GD, antithyroid drugs over 5 years with positive TRAb. The TCR library was prepared using RNA isolated from PBMCs. This clonotype was seen repeatedly, ten times or more. This TCR came from a female donor with Graves disease. Source: peripheral blood mononuclear cells (PBMCs), taken when the disease was refractory, from a patient treated with antithyroid drugs.

CDR3 coding DNA: TGTGCCAGCAGCTTAGCGACAGCGGGAGCCCCCAACGAGCAGTACTTC. Encoded protein: CASSLATAGAPNEQYF. The J gene is TRBJ2-7, the V gene TRBV7-6; 8 nucleotides agree with TRBD2. Germline CDR1 is SGHVS and CDR2 is FNYEAQ. The trim removed 0 bases at V and 5 bases at J, leaving 9 bases unmatched. The CDR3 is made up of 16 amino acids.